Each of the 27 T cell receptor beta chains below was sequenced from the same sample in a study of T cell changes during pregnancy in multiple sclerosis. Assay: immunoSEQ multiplex PCR; the TCRdb copy retains only in-frame clones and omits some. The sample lists around 30,000 clones, 80% to 90% occurring once. The source material was CD8+ T cells from peripheral blood mononuclear cells, sampled in the second trimester of pregnancy. The receptors were sampled from a female donor with multiple sclerosis, enrolled in a pregnancy study.

The chain is built from TRBV25-1 and TRBJ1-1, with 8 nucleotides matching TRBD1. CDR3 length: 15 residues. V shed 3 bases, J shed 4 bases, and the junction held 7 bases outside the gene matches. Germline V lookup: CDR1 MGHDK, CDR2 SYGVNS. The CDR3 loop is CASSDRQGPGTEAFF. The CDR3 region has the DNA TGTGCCAGCAGTGACAGACAGGGGCCGGGCACTGAAGCTTTCTTT.

The rearrangement joins TRBV11-1 to TRBJ2-1, with TRBD2 identical over 8 bases. CDR1 and CDR2 (germline): SGHAT, FQDESV (reference sequence). V lost 8 bases and J lost 4; bases outside the gene matches: 10. The CDR3 has 15 residues. CDR3 sequence (DNA): TGTGCCAGCTCCCCGATAGCGGGATCTTACAATGAGCAGTTCTTC. Its protein product is CASSPIAGSYNEQFF.

This rearrangement joins TRBV2 to TRBJ2-1, with D maybe TRBD1 (6 bases). Trimming stripped 5 bases from V and 0 bases from J, with 11 bases between. The CDR3 runs 15 residues. CDR1 is SNHLY, CDR2 FYNNEI, per germline. The CDR3 loop is CASSSIGGSYNEQFF. The CDR3, as DNA: TGTGCCAGCAGTTCGATAGGGGGCTCCTACAATGAGCAGTTCTTC.

This chain connects TRBV4-3 to TRBJ2-3, with a tentative D call TRBD2 (5 bases). Germline V gene lookup returns CDR1 LGHNA and CDR2 YSLEER. The CDR3 runs 18 residues. V lost 0 bases, J lost 0 bases, and 16 bases lay in between. The CDR3 protein is CASSQEAGELLSTDTQYF. The CDR3 nucleotides are TGCGCCAGCAGCCAAGAAGCTGGGGAGTTATTAAGCACAGATACGCAGTATTTT.

The gene calls are TRBV27 and TRBJ1-6; D gene ambiguous. The CDR3 runs to 17 residues. Trimming left V 3 bases short and J 0 bases short, with 12 bases between. CDR1 and CDR2 (germline): MNHEY, SMNVEV (reference sequence). The CDR3 DNA sequence: TGTGCCAGCAGTTTTTCGGCAGGAGGCTCCTATAATTCACCCCTCCACTTT. Translating gives CASSFSAGGSYNSPLHF.

The CDR3 DNA reads as TGTGCCAGAAGCTTGGTTTACAGGGAATATCTCGCCGGGGAGCTGTTTTTT. Protein product: CARSLVYREYLAGELFF. V is TRBV5-3 and J is TRBJ2-2; maybe TRBD1 (6 bases). Being an ORF, TRBV5-3 has a function that is uncertain. The CDR3 spans 17 residues. Trimming took off 0 bases at V and 6 bases at J, with 18 bases between the two ends.

The chain combines TRBV11-2 with TRBJ2-1; TRBD2 matches at 14 bases. The V and J ends lost 6 bases and 8 bases, in that order; junction bases with no gene match: 3. CDR1 is SGHAT, CDR2 FQNNGV, per germline. The CDR3 spans 14 residues. The CDR3 nucleotides read TGTGCCAGCAGAGGACTAGCGGGAGGTGATGAGCAGTTCTTC. It translates to CASRGLAGGDEQFF.

The CDR3 nucleotides are TGTGCCAGCAGTTTAGTAGCGGAGACATCCTACGAGCAGTACTTC. This codes for CASSLVAETSYEQYF. The chain joins TRBV6-5 to TRBJ2-7; tentative D call: TRBD2 (6 bases). The CDR3 loop spans 15 amino acids. Germline V CDR1 and CDR2: MNHEY, SVGAGI. Trimming took 4 bases from V and 1 from J, leaving 14 bases between them.

V usage is TRBV29-1 and J usage is TRBJ2-3; 7 bases fit TRBD2. The CDR3 has 16 amino acids. V lost 3 bases, J lost 0 bases, and 9 bases stayed unmatched. The germline V gene encodes CDR1 SQVTM and CDR2 ANQGSEA. CDR3 in DNA: TGCAGCGTTGAGTACCTCCCTAGCGGAAGCACAGATACGCAGTATTTT. Translating it yields CSVEYLPSGSTDTQYF.

The chain couples TRBV5-6 to TRBJ1-1; 8 nucleotides align to TRBD1. With V trimmed by 4 bases and J by 1 base, 3 bases remained unmatched. The germline gives CDR1 SGHDT, CDR2 YYEEEE. The CDR3 runs 14 residues. CDR3 in amino acids: CASSLGQANTEAFF. The CDR3 region has the DNA TGTGCCAGCAGCCTGGGACAGGCGAACACTGAAGCTTTCTTT.

This chain joins TRBV7-8 and TRBJ1-2; a possible D gene is TRBD1 (6 bases). This CDR3 spans 14 amino acids. The germline V and J ends were trimmed by 0 bases and 4 bases, with 9 bases remaining between them. Germline V lookup: CDR1 SGHVS, CDR2 FQNEAQ. CDR3 sequence: CASSLAVDSYGYTF. CDR3 in DNA: TGTGCCAGCAGCTTAGCGGTGGACAGCTATGGCTACACCTTC.

The chain carries TRBV5-8 and TRBJ1-2; possible D gene TRBD1, 6 bases. V was shortened by 4 bases and J by 2 bases, with 18 bases between the two germline ends. The V gene's germline CDR1 is SGHTS and CDR2 YDEGEE. The CDR3 has 16 residues. CDR3 region: CASSRADRDTNYGYTF. The CDR3 nucleotides are TGTGCCAGCAGCCGGGCCGATCGGGACACAAACTATGGCTACACCTTC.

This sequence joins TRBV7-9 and TRBJ1-1; 10 nucleotides match TRBD1. This CDR3 has 18 amino acids. Trimming cost V 2 bases and J 0 bases; bases outside gene matches: 9. The V gene's germline CDR1 is SEHNR and CDR2 FQNEAQ (reference sequence). In DNA form, the CDR3 reads TGTGCCAGCAGCTTATCTGGGACAGGGGATTGGATGAACACTGAAGCTTTCTTT. Translated: CASSLSGTGDWMNTEAFF.

V and J are TRBV27 and TRBJ2-6; D gene ambiguous. This CDR3 spans 17 amino acids. V lost 7 bases, J lost 0 bases, and 16 bases lay in between. From germline, CDR1 is MNHEY and CDR2 SMNVEV (reference sequence). The CDR3 DNA is TGTGCCAGCACTAACGGTCCTCCCCTCTCTGGGGCCAACGTCCTGACTTTC. Its translation: CASTNGPPLSGANVLTF.

The chain couples TRBV28 to TRBJ1-4; TRBD1 matches at 9 bases. The CDR3 is 20 residues long. The germline V gene encodes CDR1 MDHEN and CDR2 SYDVKM. Losses at the gene ends were 7 bases for V and 0 bases for J; bases not matched to a gene: 18. The CDR3 region is CASIQNETGGNSATNEKLFF. The CDR3 coding sequence is TGTGCCAGCATCCAAAACGAGACAGGGGGAAATTCCGCAACTAATGAAAAACTGTTTTTT.

This clone is a singleton in its sample. The chain uses TRBV9 and TRBJ2-7; 7 bases map to TRBD2. The germline V gene has CDR1 SGDLS and CDR2 YYNGEE. V was clipped by 2 bases and J by 3 bases; unmatched bases: 5. The CDR3 consists of 14 residues. The CDR3 bases are TGTGCCAGCAGCGTCGGGGGGACCGACTACGAGCAGTACTTC. Its protein is CASSVGGTDYEQYF.

The genes are TRBV28 and TRBJ1-1, with D possibly being TRBD1 (6 bases). Germline V gene sequence: CDR1 MDHEN, CDR2 SYDVKM. V was clipped by 5 bases and J by 0 bases, with 16 bases between them. The CDR3 is 16 amino acids. The chain's CDR3 is CASSPPSDRMNTEAFF. The CDR3 bases are TGTGCCAGCAGTCCCCCGTCGGACAGAATGAACACTGAAGCTTTCTTT.

The CDR3 region has the DNA TGTGCCAGCAGAACCCTTGACGAGGAAGCGGCCAATGAGCAGTTCTTC. This sequence encodes CASRTLDEEAANEQFF. V is TRBV28 and J is TRBJ2-1; a weak D match, TRBD2 (5 bases). With 6 bases removed from V and 6 bases from J, the gap between germline ends came to 21 bases. Germline V lookup: CDR1 MDHEN, CDR2 SYDVKM. The CDR3 sequence is 16 residues long.

This chain uses TRBV14 with TRBJ1-2; D unclear. With 0 bases removed from V and 6 bases from J, the gap between germline ends came to 20 bases. Germline CDR1 is SGHDN and CDR2 is FVKESK. The CDR3 length is 17 residues. Written as DNA, the CDR3 is TGTGCCAGCAGCCAAGATCAACTGGACCCCACTAGGGATGGCTACACCTTC. It translates to CASSQDQLDPTRDGYTF.

This rearrangement joins TRBV11-1 to TRBJ1-2; 12 nucleotides agree with TRBD1. The CDR3 sequence is 16 residues long. V was pared by 5 bases and J by 7 bases, with 11 bases of the junction left unmatched. Looked up from germline, CDR1 is SGHAT and CDR2 is FQDESV (reference sequence). CDR3 loop: CASSQTGTGGLGGYTF. The CDR3 DNA follows: TGTGCCAGCAGCCAGACCGGGACAGGGGGCCTCGGTGGCTACACCTTC. Looking up the rest from reference TRBV11-1 and TRBJ1-2 gives the full variable domain: EAEVAQSPRYKITEKSQAVAFWCDPISGHATLYWYRQILGQGPELLVQFQDESVVDDSQLPKDRFSAERLKGVDSTLKIQPAELGDSAMYLCASSQTGTGGLGGYTFGSGTRLTVV.

This clone was seen once. V gene TRBV4-3 combines with J gene TRBJ2-7; 7 nucleotides line up with TRBD1. J was trimmed by 3 bases and V by 1 base; bases with no gene match: 9. Germline CDR1 is LGHNA and CDR2 is YSLEER. This CDR3 has 16 residues. The CDR3 loop reads CASSQAVQGSLYEQYF. CDR3 coding DNA: TGCGCCAGCAGCCAAGCTGTACAGGGGTCCCTCTACGAGCAGTACTTC.

V gene TRBV13 combines with J gene TRBJ2-7, with D possibly being TRBD1 (6 bases). The CDR3 has 13 residues. Trimming took 4 bases from V and 4 from J, leaving 11 bases between them. Per germline, CDR1 PRHDT and CDR2 FYEKMQ (reference sequence). The CDR3 sequence is CASSSETGYEQYF. In DNA form, the CDR3 reads TGTGCCAGCAGCTCAGAAACAGGGTACGAGCAGTACTTC.

The rearrangement joins TRBV27 to TRBJ1-1, with no clear D. V shed 10 bases and J shed 1 base, with 10 bases lying between them. The CDR3 contains 12 residues. Germline V gene data show CDR1 as MNHEY and CDR2 as SMNVEV (reference sequence). CDR3 nucleotide sequence: TGTGCCACCCTCGCGGGGAACACTGAAGCTTTCTTT. Its translation: CATLAGNTEAFF.

The J gene is TRBJ2-1, the V gene TRBV6-4; 9 positions agree with TRBD1. The CDR3 has 15 residues. Trimming took 4 bases from V and 8 from J; bases not matched to a gene: 9. CDR1 and CDR2 (germline): MRHNA, SNTAGT. CDR3 region: CASSVRGQGSDEQFF. In DNA, the CDR3 is TGTGCCAGCAGTGTGAGGGGACAGGGATCGGATGAGCAGTTCTTC.

V usage is TRBV4-1 and J usage is TRBJ1-1, with D perhaps matching TRBD1 (5 bases). Germline CDR1 MGHRA, CDR2 YSYEKL. This CDR3 is 14 amino acids long. V gave up 5 bases and J gave up 0 bases, with 10 bases separating them. CDR3 nucleotide sequence: TGCGCCAGCAGCTATGACAGCATGAACACTGAAGCTTTCTTT. Translation: CASSYDSMNTEAFF.

The chain is built from TRBV4-2 and TRBJ2-7; D is unclear. Germline V gene sequence: CDR1 LGHNA, CDR2 YNFKEQ. The CDR3 is 14 amino acids. Trimming shortened V by 0 bases and J by 6 bases, and 12 bases separated the two germline ends. The CDR3 is CASSQEARAAEQYF. CDR3 bases: TGTGCCAGCAGCCAAGAAGCGAGAGCTGCCGAGCAGTACTTC.

This chain uses TRBV7-6 with TRBJ2-7; 11 nucleotides line up with TRBD1. This CDR3 has 14 residues. Germline-derived CDR1 and CDR2 are SGHVS and FNYEAQ. The junction had 2 bases not matched to a gene; V was cut back by 4 bases and J by 3 bases. The CDR3 region has the DNA TGTGCCAGCAGCTCGGACAGGGGGCTCTACGAGCAGTACTTC. Translation gives CASSSDRGLYEQYF.